Included here is one TCR beta chain sequence, with context. Its antigen is undetermined. The data were produced by immunoSEQ multiplex PCR, yet TCRdb's version contains in-frame clones alone and is incomplete. Seen here are 1 million to 1.3 million clones, 78% observed once, and the top ten hold around 0.61%. The record originates from a study of shared clonotypes between healthy human individuals. Overall study results and limits: Expectations were that clonotype sharing among donors would be affected by sequencing depth.

The CDR3 length is 17 residues. V shed 0 bases and J 2 bases; nucleotides not matched to a gene: 4. Germline V CDR1 and CDR2: SGHVS, FNYEAQ. The specimen was memory CD4+ T cells from PBMCs. Noted subset: CD45RA-negative fraction. The J gene is TRBJ2-6, the V gene TRBV7-6, with 7 bases fitting TRBD1. The sequence derives from a young man in good health. Some clones in this sample may be carry-over from other donors' samples. The CDR3 region is CASSLAPGQAGANVLTF. The CDR3 bases are TGTGCCAGCAGCTTAGCCCCCGGACAGGCTGGGGCCAACGTCCTGACTTTC. The full variable domain, rest sourced from reference TRBV7-6 and TRBJ2-6, is GAGVSQSPRYKVTKRGQDVALRCDPISGHVSLYWYRQALGQGPEFLTYFNYEAQQDKSGLPNDRFSAERPEGSISTLTIQRTEQRDSAMYRCASSLAPGQAGANVLTFGAGSRLTVL.